These T cell receptor beta chains were read from a single sample in a study of primary melanoma T cells and metastatic recurrence. Clones were sequenced by immunoSEQ multiplex PCR, and TCRdb holds only the in-frame ones, with some missing. The table has roughly 170 clones, approximately 79% seen once. The material sequenced was melanoma tumor tissue. Source of these receptors: a human donor with melanoma. Each CDR3 is given with its conserved first and last residue. Each record gives: V gene, D gene, clone size, J gene, CDR3 protein, CDR3 DNA. D genes are given only for firm matches. Clone size is not always given. Where it is, it says once, few, many or a class for expanded clones.

v_gene: TRBV19; d_gene: -; abundance: -; j_gene: TRBJ2-3; CDR3aa: CASSKSRSGTTSTDTQYF; CDR3nt: TGTGCCAGTAGTAAGAGTAGGTCCGGGACAACGAGCACAGATACGCAGTATTTT
v_gene: TRBV5-1; d_gene: -; abundance: -; j_gene: TRBJ2-1; CDR3aa: CASSLLYAENEQFF; CDR3nt: TGCGCCAGCAGCTTGTTGTATGCAGAAAATGAGCAGTTCTTC
v_gene: TRBV28; d_gene: -; abundance: once; j_gene: TRBJ2-7; CDR3aa: CASSLIVGGGKAYEQYF; CDR3nt: TGTGCCAGCAGTTTGATAGTAGGGGGCGGGAAAGCATACGAGCAGTACTTC
v_gene: TRBV6-1; d_gene: -; abundance: -; j_gene: TRBJ2-1; CDR3aa: CASSEGDSSYNEQFF; CDR3nt: TGTGCCAGCAGTGAAGGGGATAGCTCCTACAATGAGCAGTTCTTC
v_gene: TRBV6-8; d_gene: -; abundance: -; j_gene: TRBJ2-5; CDR3aa: CASSFTGSRETQYF; CDR3nt: TGTGCCAGCAGTTTTACAGGGAGCCGGGAGACCCAGTACTTC
v_gene: TRBV6-8; d_gene: -; abundance: -; j_gene: TRBJ2-1; CDR3aa: CASSSLRQVAYNEQFF; CDR3nt: TGTGCCAGCAGTTCCCTACGACAGGTTGCGTACAATGAGCAGTTCTTC
v_gene: TRBV23-1; d_gene: TRBD1; abundance: -; j_gene: TRBJ2-7; CDR3aa: CASSRTGIYYEQYF; CDR3nt: TGCGCCAGCAGTCGGACAGGAATATACTACGAGCAGTACTTC
v_gene: TRBV11-3; d_gene: TRBD2; abundance: -; j_gene: TRBJ2-3; CDR3aa: CASSLSPAGDPQYF; CDR3nt: TGTGCCAGCAGCTTAAGTCCGGCGGGGGACCCGCAGTATTTT
v_gene: TRBV6-9; d_gene: TRBD2; abundance: -; j_gene: TRBJ2-3; CDR3aa: CAISELTSVGDTQYF; CDR3nt: TGTGCCATCAGTGAGTTAACTAGCGTAGGAGATACGCAGTATTTT
v_gene: TRBV30; d_gene: TRBD2; abundance: -; j_gene: TRBJ2-7; CDR3aa: CAWRVKRLATYEQYF; CDR3nt: TGTGCCTGGAGGGTGAAGAGACTAGCGACCTACGAGCAGTACTTC
v_gene: TRBV25-1; d_gene: -; abundance: -; j_gene: TRBJ2-2; CDR3aa: CASSPGDPILSGELFF; CDR3nt: TGTGCCAGCAGCCCCGGGGATCCCATCCTCTCCGGGGAGCTGTTTTTT
v_gene: TRBV7-5; d_gene: -; abundance: -; j_gene: TRBJ2-7; CDR3aa: CASSLGGPLYEQYF; CDR3nt: TGTGCCAGCAGCTTGGGGGGTCCCCTCTACGAGCAGTACTTC
v_gene: TRBV10-2; d_gene: TRBD1; abundance: few; j_gene: TRBJ1-6; CDR3aa: CASRGQGGIDSPLHF; CDR3nt: TGCGCCAGCAGGGGACAGGGTGGGATTGATTCACCCCTCCACTTT
v_gene: TRBV28; d_gene: TRBD1; abundance: few; j_gene: TRBJ2-5; CDR3aa: CASSLWTSGTAQETQYF; CDR3nt: TGTGCCAGCAGTTTATGGACCTCCGGGACAGCCCAAGAGACCCAGTACTTC
v_gene: TRBV29-1; d_gene: -; abundance: once; j_gene: TRBJ2-5; CDR3aa: CSVLSGTETQYF; CDR3nt: TGCAGCGTCTTATCGGGCACAGAGACCCAGTACTTC
v_gene: TRBV5-1; d_gene: -; abundance: -; j_gene: TRBJ2-7; CDR3aa: CASSLVGQGGEQYF; CDR3nt: TGCGCCAGCAGCTTGGTCGGGCAGGGTGGCGAGCAGTACTTC
v_gene: TRBV11-3; d_gene: TRBD2; abundance: -; j_gene: TRBJ2-5; CDR3aa: CASSLSVSGGGQETQYF; CDR3nt: TGTGCCAGCAGCTTATCGGTTAGCGGGGGAGGACAAGAGACCCAGTACTTC
v_gene: TRBV16; d_gene: TRBD1; abundance: few; j_gene: TRBJ1-2; CDR3aa: CASSQSATGGQVRF; CDR3nt: TGTGCCAGCAGCCAATCGGCGACAGGCGGACAGGTTCGCTTC
v_gene: TRBV15; d_gene: -; abundance: -; j_gene: TRBJ2-1; CDR3aa: CATSHPGSGFDEQFF; CDR3nt: TGTGCCACCAGCCACCCAGGGAGCGGGTTCGATGAGCAGTTCTTC
v_gene: TRBV19; d_gene: -; abundance: -; j_gene: TRBJ1-5; CDR3aa: CASSTVRYQPQHF; CDR3nt: TGTGCCAGTAGTACCGTGAGGTATCAGCCCCAGCATTTT